Below, 9 T cell receptor beta chains from the same sample are listed, as sequenced in a study of cytomegalovirus exposure and HLA in healthy donors. In the PCR, 60 Vbeta and 13 Jbeta primers were used. Some clones are missing from TCRdb's copy, which holds only in-frame ones; the method was immunoSEQ multiplex PCR. Of 130,000 or so clones listed, just under 75% were seen once; the top ten hold 6.6%. What was sequenced was PBMCs. The origin of the receptors is a man aged 35 to 55 in good health and CMV-seropositive.

The chain uses TRBV29-1 and TRBJ1-5; D is perhaps TRBD1 (6 bases). Germline assignment: CDR1 SQVTM and CDR2 ANQGSEA. V gave up 7 bases and J gave up 9 bases, with 19 bases separating them. This CDR3 contains 13 residues. The CDR3 DNA reads TGCAGCGCTCACTTAGGGGGAACAGGGCCCCAGCATTTT. Its protein is CSAHLGGTGPQHF.

The sample holds one count of this clone. CDR3 nucleotide sequence: TGTGCCAGCAGTTTTGGGCAGGGGTCCGGGGAGCAGTACTTC. It specifies CASSFGQGSGEQYF. The chain recombines TRBV28 with TRBJ2-7, with D perhaps matching TRBD1 (6 bases). The CDR3 is 14 amino acids. Germline V gene data show CDR1 as MDHEN and CDR2 as SYDVKM. Trimming pared 3 bases from V and 7 bases from J, leaving 16 bases between.

The rearrangement links TRBV5-4 to TRBJ1-1; no reliable D call. The germline V gene has CDR1 SGHNT and CDR2 YYREEE (reference sequence). This CDR3 region has 11 residues. The V end lost 3 bases, the J end lost 3 bases, and 3 bases lay between the germline ends. CDR3 amino acids: CASSSDTEAFF. The DNA of the CDR3 is TGTGCCAGCAGCTCGGACACTGAAGCTTTCTTT.

The genes are TRBV7-2 and TRBJ2-5; 9 positions agree with TRBD2. The CDR3 loop spans 15 amino acids. The germline V gene encodes CDR1 SGHTA and CDR2 FQGNSA. J was trimmed by 3 bases and V by 5 bases; bases with no gene match: 7. The DNA for the CDR3 is TGTGCCAGCAGCGACCGCGGGAGGGCCGAAGAGACCCAGTACTTC. This sequence encodes CASSDRGRAEETQYF.

V gene TRBV7-9 combines with J gene TRBJ2-3, with 13 nucleotides matching TRBD2. The junction had 7 bases not matched to a gene; V was cut back by 5 bases and J by 5 bases. This CDR3 has 16 amino acids. Per germline, CDR1 SEHNR and CDR2 FQNEAQ (reference sequence). The CDR3 DNA is TGTGCCAGCAGCAGGACTAGCGGGAGAGTCGGAGATACGCAGTATTTT. Amino acids: CASSRTSGRVGDTQYF. The full variable domain, completed using reference TRBV7-9 and TRBJ2-3, is DTGVSQNPRHKITKRGQNVTFRCDPISEHNRLYWYRQTLGQGPEFLTYFQNEAQLEKSRLLSDRFSAERPKGSFSTLEIQRTEQGDSAMYLCASSRTSGRVGDTQYFGPGTRLTVL.

The rearrangement joins TRBV19 to TRBJ2-7; 9 bases are a match to TRBD1. Trimming cost V 3 bases and J 2 bases; bases outside gene matches: 5. Looked up from germline, CDR1 is LNHDA and CDR2 is SQIVND (reference sequence). The CDR3 consists of 15 residues. The CDR3 DNA sequence: TGTGCCAGTAGTATCACCGGGACAGGGACCTACGAGCAGTACTTC. Translation gives CASSITGTGTYEQYF.

A word on this clone: Here the CDR3 omits its conserved ending phenylalanine or tryptophan, so a read error is the likely source. The rearrangement links TRBV28 to TRBJ1-3; TRBD1 matches 7 bases. Unmatched junction bases numbered 6, after V lost 3 bases and J lost 4 bases. Germline assignment: CDR1 MDHEN and CDR2 SYDVKM. The CDR3 consists of 15 residues. The CDR3 here is CASSFQGGSGNTIYL. In nucleotides, the CDR3 is TGTGCCAGCAGTTTCCAGGGGGGATCAGGAAACACCATATATCTT.

V is TRBV2 and J is TRBJ1-4; 9 nucleotides match TRBD1. Germline V gene lookup returns CDR1 SNHLY and CDR2 FYNNEI. This CDR3 is 15 amino acids long. V dropped 6 bases and J dropped 3; count of bases not matched to a gene: 5. CDR3 protein: CASSRDRASNEKLFF. As DNA, the CDR3 is TGTGCCAGCAGCCGGGACAGGGCGTCTAATGAAAAACTGTTTTTT.

This chain joins TRBV6-1 and TRBJ1-4; no firm D call. V dropped 3 bases and J dropped 8 bases, with 16 bases sitting between them. The CDR3 is 15 residues long. The germline V gene encodes CDR1 MNHNS and CDR2 SASEGT. CDR3 sequence: CASSDRHSGQEKLFF. CDR3 coding DNA: TGTGCCAGCAGTGATCGTCACAGCGGCCAGGAAAAACTGTTTTTT.